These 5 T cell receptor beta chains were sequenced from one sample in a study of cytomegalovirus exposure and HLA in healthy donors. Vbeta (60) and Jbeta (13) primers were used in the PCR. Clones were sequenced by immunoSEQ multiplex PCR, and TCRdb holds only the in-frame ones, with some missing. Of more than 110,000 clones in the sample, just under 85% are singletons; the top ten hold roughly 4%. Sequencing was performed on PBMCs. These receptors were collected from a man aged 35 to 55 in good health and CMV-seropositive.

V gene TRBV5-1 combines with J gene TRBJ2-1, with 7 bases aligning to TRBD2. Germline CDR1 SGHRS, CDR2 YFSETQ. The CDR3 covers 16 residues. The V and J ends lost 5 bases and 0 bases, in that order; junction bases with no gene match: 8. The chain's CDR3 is CASSTSARSSYNEQFF. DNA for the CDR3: TGCGCCAGCAGTACTAGCGCTAGGAGCTCCTACAATGAGCAGTTCTTC.

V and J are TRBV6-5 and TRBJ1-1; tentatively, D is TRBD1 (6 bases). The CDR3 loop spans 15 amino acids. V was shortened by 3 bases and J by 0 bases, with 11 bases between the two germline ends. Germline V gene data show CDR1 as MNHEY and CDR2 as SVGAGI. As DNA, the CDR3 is TGTGCCAGCAGTTATTCGGGGGGCATGAACACTGAAGCTTTCTTT. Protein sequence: CASSYSGGMNTEAFF.

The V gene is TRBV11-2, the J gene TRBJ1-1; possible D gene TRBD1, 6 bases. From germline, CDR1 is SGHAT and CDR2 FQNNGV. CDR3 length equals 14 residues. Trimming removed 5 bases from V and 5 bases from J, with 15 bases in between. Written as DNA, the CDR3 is TGTGCCAGCAGCCTCCAGGGGTTGGGGACTGAAGCTTTCTTT. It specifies CASSLQGLGTEAFF.

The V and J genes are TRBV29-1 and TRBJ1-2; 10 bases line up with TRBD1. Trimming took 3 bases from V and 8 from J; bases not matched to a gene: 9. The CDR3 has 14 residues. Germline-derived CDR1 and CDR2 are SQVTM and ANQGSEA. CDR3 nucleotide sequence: TGCAGCGTTGAGACAGGGGGCGCGAATCGCGGCTACACCTTC. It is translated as CSVETGGANRGYTF.

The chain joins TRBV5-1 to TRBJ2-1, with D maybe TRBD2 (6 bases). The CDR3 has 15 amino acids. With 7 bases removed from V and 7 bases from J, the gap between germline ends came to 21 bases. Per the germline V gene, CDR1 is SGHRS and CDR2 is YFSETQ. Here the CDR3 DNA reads TGCGCCAGCCTTGGGGGGTCGGGCCTTAAGAATGAGCAGTTCTTC. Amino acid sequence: CASLGGSGLKNEQFF.